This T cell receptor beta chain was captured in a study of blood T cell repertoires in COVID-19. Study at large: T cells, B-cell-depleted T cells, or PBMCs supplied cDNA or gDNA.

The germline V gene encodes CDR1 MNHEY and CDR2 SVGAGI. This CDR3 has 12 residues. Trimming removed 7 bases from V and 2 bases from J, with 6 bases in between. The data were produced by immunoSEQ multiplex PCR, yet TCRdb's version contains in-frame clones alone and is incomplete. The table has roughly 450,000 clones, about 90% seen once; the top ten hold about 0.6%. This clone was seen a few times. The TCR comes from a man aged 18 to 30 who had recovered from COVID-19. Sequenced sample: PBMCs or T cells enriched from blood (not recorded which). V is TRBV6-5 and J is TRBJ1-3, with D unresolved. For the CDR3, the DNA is TGTGCCAGCAACTATCCTGGAAACACCATATATTTT. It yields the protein CASNYPGNTIYF.